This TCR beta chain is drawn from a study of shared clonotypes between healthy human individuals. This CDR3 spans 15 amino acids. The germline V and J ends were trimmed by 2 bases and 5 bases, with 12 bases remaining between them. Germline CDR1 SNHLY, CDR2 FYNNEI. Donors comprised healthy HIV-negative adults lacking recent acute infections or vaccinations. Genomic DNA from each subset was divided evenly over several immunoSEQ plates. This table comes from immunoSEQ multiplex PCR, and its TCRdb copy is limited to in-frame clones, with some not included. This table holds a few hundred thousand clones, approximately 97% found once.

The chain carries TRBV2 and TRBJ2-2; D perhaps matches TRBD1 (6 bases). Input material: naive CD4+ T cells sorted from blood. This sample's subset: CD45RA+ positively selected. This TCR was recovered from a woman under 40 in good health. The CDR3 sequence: CASSEIQGKTGELFF. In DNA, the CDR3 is TGTGCCAGCAGTGAAATTCAGGGGAAAACCGGGGAGCTGTTTTTT.